Listed here are 2 T cell receptor beta chains from one sample, sequenced in a study of radiotherapy plus CTLA-4 blockade in lung cancer. Measured with immunoSEQ multiplex PCR; TCRdb has only the in-frame clones, and not every one. The sample holds about 19,000 clones, 86% seen once. The specimen was peripheral blood, collected from a patient treated with radiotherapy plus ipilimumab. These receptors originate from a human donor with non-small cell lung cancer whose response to radiotherapy plus ipilimumab could not be evaluated.

The chain recombines TRBV5-1 with TRBJ1-2, with 7 nucleotides matching TRBD1. Trimming cost V 4 bases and J 2 bases; bases outside gene matches: 8. This CDR3 has 15 residues. Germline V gene data show CDR1 as SGHRS and CDR2 as YFSETQ. CDR3 residues: CASSPGTESNYGYTF. Here the CDR3 DNA reads TGCGCCAGCAGCCCGGGGACAGAGTCCAACTATGGCTACACCTTC.

This clone was observed a handful of times. The CDR3 here is CASSFSGLAGDGETQYF. In DNA, the CDR3 is TGTGCCAGCAGCTTCTCGGGACTAGCGGGAGATGGGGAGACCCAGTACTTC. This sequence joins TRBV5-4 and TRBJ2-5; 14 bases match TRBD2. Germline-derived CDR1 and CDR2 are SGHNT and YYREEE (reference sequence). The CDR3 consists of 17 residues. Trimming at V came to 2 bases and at J to 5 bases, leaving 8 bases not matched to a gene.